The 18 T cell receptor beta chains given below trace back to one sample, sequenced in a study of control samples from healthy donors and cancer patients. Repertoires were generated with immunoSEQ multiplex PCR, while TCRdb's copy carries only in-frame clones and drops some. Of fewer than 200,000 clones in the sample, 96% were seen once. Sample: blood. The receptor set was obtained from a woman between 25 and 40 years old in good health.

The J gene is TRBJ1-2, the V gene TRBV2; D is unresolved. The germline V and J ends were trimmed by 1 base and 4 bases, with 10 bases remaining between them. Germline CDR1 and CDR2: SNHLY and FYNNEI. This CDR3 has 14 residues. This chain's CDR3 is CASSEDRGSYGYTF. Here the CDR3 DNA reads TGTGCCAGCAGTGAAGACCGAGGGAGCTATGGCTACACCTTC.

The chain carries TRBV7-2 and TRBJ2-1; TRBD1 is a possible D gene (6 bases). Trimming left V 5 bases short and J 4 bases short, with 15 bases between. Germline CDR1 and CDR2: SGHTA and FQGNSA. The CDR3 contains 15 residues. CDR3 nucleotide sequence: TGTGCCAGCAGCCCTAGGGGGACCACTTACAATGAGCAGTTCTTC. It encodes CASSPRGTTYNEQFF.

This rearrangement joins TRBV6-6 to TRBJ1-1, with D perhaps matching TRBD1 (5 bases). Looked up from germline, CDR1 is MNHNY and CDR2 is SVGAGI (reference sequence). V was clipped by 7 bases and J by 1 base, with 13 bases between them. This CDR3 contains 14 residues. CDR3 region: CASTSGQRNTEAFF. In DNA, the CDR3 is TGTGCCAGCACCTCGGGGCAGCGGAACACTGAAGCTTTCTTT.

The CDR3 sequence is CSVRTGDEKLFF. The CDR3 DNA is TGCAGCGTGCGGACAGGGGATGAAAAACTGTTTTTT. The genes are TRBV29-1 and TRBJ1-4, with 9 bases fitting TRBD1. V gave up 6 bases and J gave up 6 bases; unmatched junction bases: 2. The length of the CDR3 is 12 residues. The germline CDR1 and CDR2 sequences are SQVTM and ANQGSEA.

The chain joins TRBV28 to TRBJ1-5; TRBD1 might be the D (5 bases). V was clipped by 6 bases and J by 5 bases, with 14 bases between them. The CDR3 totals 14 residues. Germline CDR1 reads MDHEN; CDR2 reads SYDVKM. The CDR3 DNA sequence: TGTGCCAGCAGGTCAGGGCATCGCTATCAGCCCCAGCATTTT. Protein: CASRSGHRYQPQHF.

This CDR3 is CASSSSFLTGPRGGYTF. The CDR3 DNA sequence: TGTGCCAGCAGCTCCTCATTCCTTACAGGGCCCAGGGGGGGCTACACCTTC. This chain connects TRBV7-8 to TRBJ1-2; 7 bases align to TRBD1. This CDR3 contains 17 residues. Unmatched junction bases numbered 19, after V lost 4 bases and J lost 8 bases. Germline V lookup: CDR1 SGHVS, CDR2 FQNEAQ.

The J gene is TRBJ2-5, the V gene TRBV3-1 (or the pseudogene TRBV3-2); 8 bases agree with TRBD2. This CDR3 region has 16 residues. The V gene end was trimmed by 2 bases and the J gene end by 6 bases; junction bases not matched to a gene: 11. The germline CDR1 and CDR2 sequences are LGHDT and YNNKEL (reference sequence). The CDR3 is CASSQIREGLLKTQYF. The CDR3 region has the DNA TGTGCCAGCAGCCAAATCCGGGAGGGCCTTCTGAAGACCCAGTACTTC.

Only one count was recorded for this clone. The chain carries TRBV4-1 and TRBJ1-1; D is perhaps TRBD1 (5 bases). Germline V gives CDR1 MGHRA, CDR2 YSYEKL. With 4 bases removed from V and 0 bases from J, the gap between germline ends came to 15 bases. This CDR3 is 16 amino acids long. CDR3 sequence reads: CASSLPEDTLNTEAFF. As DNA, the CDR3 is TGCGCCAGCAGCCTACCAGAGGACACTTTGAACACTGAAGCTTTCTTT.

This clone has just a few counts. The chain couples TRBV29-1 to TRBJ2-3, with 14 bases lining up with TRBD2. Germline CDR1 and CDR2: SQVTM and ANQGSEA. The CDR3 loop spans 15 amino acids. Unmatched junction bases numbered 4, after V lost 4 bases and J lost 4 bases. CDR3 sequence: CSVATSGGASDTQYF. DNA of the CDR3: TGCAGCGTTGCGACTAGCGGGGGGGCTTCAGATACGCAGTATTTT.

This clone showed up just once. The chain has TRBV2 and TRBJ1-4; no reliable D call. The germline V gene has CDR1 SNHLY and CDR2 FYNNEI. V was cut by 2 bases and J by 0 bases, with 16 bases left in between. The CDR3 extends over 18 amino acids. The CDR3 DNA sequence: TGTGCCAGCAGTGAAATGGACGGCAGGTTAGCAACTAATGAAAAACTGTTTTTT. It encodes CASSEMDGRLATNEKLFF.

This clone was counted once. The chain carries TRBV7-8 and TRBJ1-6; D remains unclear. Looked up from germline, CDR1 is SGHVS and CDR2 is FQNEAQ. The CDR3 is 15 amino acids. Trimming shortened V by 5 bases and J by 6 bases, and 14 bases separated the two germline ends. In DNA form, the CDR3 reads TGTGCCAGCAGCCCCCGAACGTATTTTAATTCACCCCTCCACTTT. Protein sequence: CASSPRTYFNSPLHF.

The chain has TRBV27 and TRBJ2-7, with D perhaps matching TRBD2 (6 bases). V was clipped by 6 bases and J by 4 bases, with 10 bases between them. This CDR3 comprises 12 residues. The V gene's germline CDR1 is MNHEY and CDR2 SMNVEV (reference sequence). The CDR3 here is CASRDYSYEQYF. In DNA form, the CDR3 reads TGTGCCAGCAGGGACTATTCTTACGAGCAGTACTTC.

The chain uses TRBV28 and TRBJ2-7, with 7 bases identical to TRBD1. The CDR3 sequence is 12 residues long. Trimming cost V 6 bases and J 2 bases; bases outside gene matches: 1. Germline V CDR1 and CDR2: MDHEN, SYDVKM. CDR3 in amino acids: CASRGQTYEQYF. The CDR3 DNA reads TGTGCCAGCAGGGGACAGACCTACGAGCAGTACTTC.

The V and J genes are TRBV6-5 and TRBJ2-1, with 8 bases lining up with TRBD2. The V gene's germline CDR1 is MNHEY and CDR2 SVGAGI. This CDR3 contains 15 residues. V lost 6 bases and J lost 0; bases outside the gene matches: 4. CDR3 bases: TGTGCCAGCAGCCGAACTAGCGGCTCCTACAATGAGCAGTTCTTC. Translated, it gives CASSRTSGSYNEQFF.

J is TRBJ1-4 and V is TRBV21-1. TRBV21-1 is a documented pseudogene. The CDR3 has 15 amino acids. This chain's CDR3 is CASSKILYGREKLFF. The CDR3 region has the DNA TGTGCCAGCAGCAAAATCCTCTATGGTCGGGAAAAACTGTTTTTT.

This clone was seen at least ten times. The gene calls are TRBV5-4 and TRBJ1-1; D ambiguous. Trimming pared 1 base from V and 11 bases from J, leaving 15 bases between. CDR1 is SGHNT, CDR2 YYREEE, per germline (reference sequence). This CDR3 region has 13 residues. As DNA, the CDR3 is TGTGCCAGCAGCTTGACCCGAGGGATGCAGGCTTTCTTT. Protein sequence: CASSLTRGMQAFF. Looking up the rest from reference TRBV5-4 and TRBJ1-1 gives the full variable domain: ETGVTQSPTHLIKTRGQQVTLRCSSQSGHNTVSWYQQALGQGPQFIFQYYREEENGRGNFPPRFSGLQFPNYSSELNVNALELDDSALYLCASSLTRGMQAFFGQGTRLTVV.

This chain connects TRBV19 to TRBJ1-1; D unresolved. Germline V CDR1 and CDR2: LNHDA, SQIVND (reference sequence). The CDR3 is 14 amino acids. V lost 7 bases and J lost 1, with 13 bases in between. The CDR3 nucleotides are TGTGCCAGTACCCCAGGACGGAAGAACACTGAAGCTTTCTTT. Protein product: CASTPGRKNTEAFF. The variable domain in full, completed from reference TRBV19 and TRBJ1-1, reads DGGITQSPKYLFRKEGQNVTLSCEQNLNHDAMYWYRQDPGQGLRLIYYSQIVNDFQKGDIAEGYSVSREKKESFPLTVTSAQKNPTAFYLCASTPGRKNTEAFFGQGTRLTVV.

This chain connects TRBV3-1 (or the pseudogene TRBV3-2) to TRBJ1-3; D remains unclear. The germline gives CDR1 LGHDT, CDR2 YNNKEL (reference sequence). The CDR3 runs 14 residues. The V end lost 2 bases, the J end lost 2 bases, and 7 bases lay between the germline ends. The CDR3 protein is CASSQPGTGNTIYF. The CDR3 DNA reads TGTGCCAGCAGCCAACCGGGGACTGGAAACACCATATATTTT.